This T cell receptor beta chain was retrieved from a study of blood T cell repertoires in COVID-19. At the level of the study: Whether acute or convalescent, the COVID-19 samples came from the United States, Italy and Spain. PBMCs, B-cell-depleted T cells, or T cells were the source of the cDNA or gDNA that made up the material.

Germline V CDR1 and CDR2: ENHRY, SYGVKD. The CDR3 covers 13 residues. V gave up 2 bases and J gave up 2 bases, with 7 bases separating them. Original analysis: Reference gene primer amplification gave estimated nucleated cell counts. TCRdb's table, derived via immunoSEQ multiplex PCR, lists solely in-frame clones and lacks some. The V and J calls and the clone size are those of that table, but D and trimming were determined from the DNA. The repertoire holds under 200,000 clones, around 90% seen once, with around 0.5% in the top ten. Sequenced material: peripheral blood. This chain uses TRBV10-3 with TRBJ2-7; TRBD2 might be the D (6 bases). The sequence came from a man aged 45 to 65 with acute or convalescent COVID-19. CDR3 sequence (DNA): TGTGCCATCAGTGAGCGGGGGACCTACGAGCAGTACTTC. This encodes CAISERGTYEQYF.